The 26 T cell receptor beta chains below were found in one sample sequenced in a study of T cell responses to AZD1222 COVID-19 vaccine. Assay: immunoSEQ multiplex PCR; the TCRdb copy retains only in-frame clones and omits some. Of more than 80,000 clones detected, about nine tenths appear once; the ten largest clones hold roughly 10%. The sample in question was peripheral blood, obtained on day 0 of AZD1222 vaccination. Source of these receptors: an adult in good health.

The table lists this clone with a count of one. A read error may produce the germline difference seen at one junction end. The CDR3 bases are TGTGCCAGTAGCGGTCAAACGAGGACGGCCTGTTCCTTC. It encodes CASSGQTRTACSF. The chain carries TRBV19 and TRBJ1-2; D is uncertain. Per the germline V gene, CDR1 is LNHDA and CDR2 is SQIVND (reference sequence). There are 13 residues in the CDR3.

The chain links TRBV6-5 to TRBJ1-6; tentative D call: TRBD1 (5 bases). Germline-derived CDR1 and CDR2 are MNHEY and SVGAGI. The CDR3 sequence is 15 residues long. Trimming took off 8 bases at V and 5 bases at J, with 16 bases between the two ends. This chain's CDR3 is CASSLGGGDNSPLHF. The CDR3 DNA is TGTGCCAGCTCCCTCGGGGGTGGAGATAATTCACCCCTCCACTTT.

This clone has just one count. The CDR3 protein is CASTPQGGNTEAFF. In nucleotides, the CDR3 is TGCGCCAGCACTCCTCAGGGGGGGAACACTGAAGCTTTCTTT. This chain links TRBV5-1 with TRBJ1-1, with TRBD1 matching over 7 bases. Germline V lookup: CDR1 SGHRS, CDR2 YFSETQ. V shed 6 bases and J 1 base; nucleotides not matched to a gene: 6. This CDR3 spans 14 amino acids.

The chain uses TRBV12-5 and TRBJ2-7, with TRBD1 matching 7 bases. V dropped 2 bases and J dropped 0; count of bases not matched to a gene: 16. CDR1 is LGHNT and CDR2 is FRNRAP in the germline V gene. The CDR3 spans 19 residues. CDR3 sequence: CASGLNQGRDRADSYEQYF. For the CDR3, the DNA is TGTGCTAGTGGTTTGAACCAGGGCAGAGACAGGGCGGACTCCTACGAGCAGTACTTC.

In its sample, this clone was seen once. The chain joins TRBV5-1 to TRBJ1-6, with 7 bases fitting TRBD1. The CDR3 covers 17 residues. Losses at the gene ends were 0 bases for V and 6 bases for J; bases not matched to a gene: 9. The germline gives CDR1 SGHRS, CDR2 YFSETQ. CDR3 DNA sequence: TGCGCCAGCAGCTTGGCCGACCCGGGACAGAGTAATTCACCCCTCCACTTT. Its translation is CASSLADPGQSNSPLHF.

This clone occurred once. This chain joins TRBV6-5 and TRBJ1-2; D may be TRBD1 (5 bases). V gave up 4 bases and J gave up 4 bases, with 19 bases separating them. The CDR3 spans 16 residues. Germline-derived CDR1 and CDR2 are MNHEY and SVGAGI. The CDR3 is CASSFTGSQRGYGYTF. The CDR3 nucleotides read TGTGCCAGCAGTTTCACCGGGAGCCAAAGGGGCTATGGCTACACCTTC.

This clone was observed once. This chain connects TRBV30 to TRBJ1-1, with D unclear. V dropped 3 bases and J dropped 9 bases, with 17 bases sitting between them. The germline V gene has CDR1 GTSNPN and CDR2 SVGIG (reference sequence). The CDR3 spans 13 residues. CDR3 in amino acids: CAWRTGSAGKAFF. CDR3 DNA: TGTGCCTGGAGGACTGGGAGCGCGGGGAAAGCTTTCTTT.

The genes are TRBV7-9 and TRBJ1-2; no definite D call. With 1 base removed from V and 12 bases from J, the gap between germline ends came to 18 bases. Per the germline V gene, CDR1 is SEHNR and CDR2 is FQNEAQ (reference sequence). CDR3 size: 14 residues. The CDR3 DNA reads as TGTGCCAGCAGCTTAGTTCTCGGGGAGAGTCTAAACACCTTC. It is translated as CASSLVLGESLNTF.

This sequence joins TRBV7-3 and TRBJ1-6; a possible D gene is TRBD1 (6 bases). The germline V gene has CDR1 SGHTA and CDR2 FQGTGA. CDR3 length: 17 residues. V lost 0 bases to trimming and J lost 10 bases, with 19 bases between them. The DNA of the CDR3 is TGTGCCAGCAGCTTAACAGGGGGACTTTATACCGGATCACCCCTCCACTTT. Translating gives CASSLTGGLYTGSPLHF.

V usage is TRBV5-6 and J usage is TRBJ1-2, with 9 bases identical to TRBD1. This CDR3 is built from 15 residues. After removal of 1 base from V and 8 bases from J, the junction contained 9 bases not matched to a gene. Germline lookup yields CDR1 SGHDT and CDR2 YYEEEE. DNA of the CDR3: TGTGCCAGCAGCTTGTACGGGACAGGGAGCGAGGGCTACACCTTC. It codes for CASSLYGTGSEGYTF.

V is TRBV7-9 and J is TRBJ1-1; 8 bases line up with TRBD1. The CDR3 covers 13 residues. The germline CDR1 and CDR2 sequences are SEHNR and FQNEAQ (reference sequence). V shed 5 bases and J 5 bases; nucleotides not matched to a gene: 4. CDR3 DNA sequence: TGTGCCAGCAGCCCACAGGGGGTAACTGAAGCTTTCTTT. Its protein is CASSPQGVTEAFF.

The chain uses TRBV6-5 and TRBJ2-1; D perhaps matches TRBD1 (5 bases). CDR1 is MNHEY, CDR2 SVGAGI, per germline. Trimming took 8 bases from V and 1 from J, leaving 15 bases between them. CDR3 length equals 15 residues. In nucleotides, the CDR3 is TGTGCCAGCGTCCCGCACAGGAGATCCTACAATGAGCAGTTCTTC. As protein: CASVPHRRSYNEQFF.

The chain joins TRBV21-1 to TRBJ1-1. TRBV21-1 is tagged as a pseudogene. This CDR3 spans 13 amino acids. CDR3 sequence reads: CASTTGPWAEAFF. The CDR3 DNA follows: TGTGCCAGCACAACGGGGCCTTGGGCTGAAGCTTTCTTT.

The chain couples TRBV7-2 to TRBJ1-1; 8 bases fit TRBD1. V trimming: 6 bases; J trimming: 5 bases; junction bases outside the gene matches: 5. This CDR3 has 13 amino acids. In germline, CDR1 is SGHTA, CDR2 FQGNSA. The CDR3 reads CASRQDRETEAFF. The CDR3 DNA is TGTGCCAGCAGGCAGGACAGGGAAACTGAAGCTTTCTTT.

The V and J genes are TRBV6-5 and TRBJ2-1, with 9 positions matching TRBD2. The CDR3 has 15 amino acids. V shed 5 bases and J 6 bases; nucleotides not matched to a gene: 8. CDR1 is MNHEY and CDR2 is SVGAGI in the germline V gene. The CDR3 loop reads CASSPGTSNRNEQFF. The CDR3 DNA reads TGTGCCAGCAGTCCCGGGACTAGCAACCGCAATGAGCAGTTCTTC.

V and J are TRBV5-1 and TRBJ2-5; TRBD1 agrees at 10 bases. Trimming cost V 4 bases and J 5 bases; bases outside gene matches: 11. Germline CDR1 is SGHRS and CDR2 is YFSETQ. CDR3 size: 16 residues. CDR3 sequence: CASSPPTGGGGETQYF. Written as DNA, the CDR3 is TGCGCCAGCAGCCCCCCGACAGGGGGCGGTGGGGAGACCCAGTACTTC.

This chain connects TRBV12-3 or TRBV12-4 to TRBJ2-2; D is possibly TRBD2 (7 bases). CDR3 size: 13 residues. Trimming took 6 bases from V and 6 from J, leaving 11 bases between them. The CDR3 sequence: CASSLGGPGELFF. CDR3 bases: TGTGCCAGCAGCCTGGGGGGGCCCGGGGAGCTGTTTTTT.

The chain couples TRBV6-5 to TRBJ1-6, with TRBD1 matching over 8 bases. CDR3 length equals 15 residues. J was trimmed by 9 bases and V by 7 bases; bases with no gene match: 11. Germline V lookup: CDR1 MNHEY, CDR2 SVGAGI. The CDR3 sequence: CASTETGVGGSPLHF. The DNA for the CDR3 is TGTGCCAGCACCGAGACAGGGGTCGGGGGTTCACCCCTCCACTTT.

The CDR3 loop is CASTGVNTGELFF. CDR3 in DNA: TGTGCCAGCACGGGGGTAAACACCGGGGAGCTGTTTTTT. The chain recombines TRBV6-5 with TRBJ2-2, with TRBD2 as a possible D gene (6 bases). The CDR3 runs 13 residues. V lost 7 bases and J 2 bases, leaving 8 bases between the germline ends. Germline V gene lookup returns CDR1 MNHEY and CDR2 SVGAGI.

This chain uses TRBV29-1 with TRBJ1-5, with D unclear. V shed 4 bases and J shed 6 bases, with 13 bases lying between them. CDR1 and CDR2 from the germline V gene are SQVTM and ANQGSEA. The CDR3 runs to 13 residues. In DNA form, the CDR3 reads TGCAGCGTTGCCGCAGATACCCGTCAGCCCCAGCATTTT. Residues: CSVAADTRQPQHF.

This chain uses TRBV19 with TRBJ2-7; tentatively, D is TRBD1 (5 bases). The CDR3 loop spans 14 amino acids. The germline CDR1 and CDR2 sequences are LNHDA and SQIVND (reference sequence). The V end lost 1 base, the J end lost 2 bases, and 9 bases lay between the germline ends. CDR3 residues: CASSIGQQAYEQYF. CDR3 sequence (DNA): TGTGCCAGTAGTATAGGACAGCAGGCCTACGAGCAGTACTTC. The full variable domain, with the rest looked up from reference TRBV19 and TRBJ2-7, is DGGITQSPKYLFRKEGQNVTLSCEQNLNHDAMYWYRQDPGQGLRLIYYSQIVNDFQKGDIAEGYSVSREKKESFPLTVTSAQKNPTAFYLCASSIGQQAYEQYFGPGTRLTVT.

This clone showed up just a few times. V gene TRBV3-1 (or the pseudogene TRBV3-2) combines with J gene TRBJ1-3; possible D gene TRBD1, 6 bases. The CDR3 spans 16 residues. Germline values: CDR1 LGHDT, CDR2 YNNKEL (reference sequence). Trimming removed 4 bases from V and 2 bases from J, with 15 bases in between. CDR3 DNA sequence: TGTGCCAGCAGCCCAACCTGGGCAGGGGCTGGAAACACCATATATTTT. Protein product: CASSPTWAGAGNTIYF.

The chain couples TRBV4-2 to TRBJ1-4; 7 bases are a match to TRBD1. CDR1 and CDR2 (germline): LGHNA, YNFKEQ. The CDR3 sequence is 16 residues long. Unmatched junction bases numbered 9, after V lost 0 bases and J lost 8 bases. The CDR3 nucleotides are TGTGCCAGCAGCCAAGATCTGACAGGGAAGGGGGAAAAACTGTTTTTT. Protein: CASSQDLTGKGEKLFF.

This chain joins TRBV7-9 and TRBJ1-6; TRBD1 matches at 12 bases. Unmatched junction bases numbered 13, after V lost 6 bases and J lost 7 bases. Germline values: CDR1 SEHNR, CDR2 FQNEAQ (reference sequence). The CDR3 is 18 residues long. DNA of the CDR3: TGTGCCAGCAGTCCTGGTTTACCGGGACAGGGGGCAAATTCACCCCTCCACTTT. As protein: CASSPGLPGQGANSPLHF.

This chain links TRBV24-1 with TRBJ1-5; a possible D gene is TRBD1 (5 bases). CDR3 size: 14 residues. Trimming took 6 bases from V and 1 from J, leaving 9 bases between them. Germline lookup yields CDR1 KGHDR and CDR2 SFDVKD. The CDR3 loop is CATSRGSSNQPQHF. The CDR3 region has the DNA TGTGCCACCAGTCGGGGCTCGAGCAATCAGCCCCAGCATTTT.

In this sample, this clone turned up once. V usage is TRBV6-2 or TRBV6-3 and J usage is TRBJ2-2; D remains ambiguous. CDR1 and CDR2 (germline): MNHEY, SVGEGT. V shed 5 bases and J shed 3 bases, with 7 bases lying between them. This CDR3 spans 13 amino acids. The CDR3 DNA sequence: TGTGCCAGCAGTCTACAAGACACCGGGGAGCTGTTTTTT. Amino acid sequence: CASSLQDTGELFF.